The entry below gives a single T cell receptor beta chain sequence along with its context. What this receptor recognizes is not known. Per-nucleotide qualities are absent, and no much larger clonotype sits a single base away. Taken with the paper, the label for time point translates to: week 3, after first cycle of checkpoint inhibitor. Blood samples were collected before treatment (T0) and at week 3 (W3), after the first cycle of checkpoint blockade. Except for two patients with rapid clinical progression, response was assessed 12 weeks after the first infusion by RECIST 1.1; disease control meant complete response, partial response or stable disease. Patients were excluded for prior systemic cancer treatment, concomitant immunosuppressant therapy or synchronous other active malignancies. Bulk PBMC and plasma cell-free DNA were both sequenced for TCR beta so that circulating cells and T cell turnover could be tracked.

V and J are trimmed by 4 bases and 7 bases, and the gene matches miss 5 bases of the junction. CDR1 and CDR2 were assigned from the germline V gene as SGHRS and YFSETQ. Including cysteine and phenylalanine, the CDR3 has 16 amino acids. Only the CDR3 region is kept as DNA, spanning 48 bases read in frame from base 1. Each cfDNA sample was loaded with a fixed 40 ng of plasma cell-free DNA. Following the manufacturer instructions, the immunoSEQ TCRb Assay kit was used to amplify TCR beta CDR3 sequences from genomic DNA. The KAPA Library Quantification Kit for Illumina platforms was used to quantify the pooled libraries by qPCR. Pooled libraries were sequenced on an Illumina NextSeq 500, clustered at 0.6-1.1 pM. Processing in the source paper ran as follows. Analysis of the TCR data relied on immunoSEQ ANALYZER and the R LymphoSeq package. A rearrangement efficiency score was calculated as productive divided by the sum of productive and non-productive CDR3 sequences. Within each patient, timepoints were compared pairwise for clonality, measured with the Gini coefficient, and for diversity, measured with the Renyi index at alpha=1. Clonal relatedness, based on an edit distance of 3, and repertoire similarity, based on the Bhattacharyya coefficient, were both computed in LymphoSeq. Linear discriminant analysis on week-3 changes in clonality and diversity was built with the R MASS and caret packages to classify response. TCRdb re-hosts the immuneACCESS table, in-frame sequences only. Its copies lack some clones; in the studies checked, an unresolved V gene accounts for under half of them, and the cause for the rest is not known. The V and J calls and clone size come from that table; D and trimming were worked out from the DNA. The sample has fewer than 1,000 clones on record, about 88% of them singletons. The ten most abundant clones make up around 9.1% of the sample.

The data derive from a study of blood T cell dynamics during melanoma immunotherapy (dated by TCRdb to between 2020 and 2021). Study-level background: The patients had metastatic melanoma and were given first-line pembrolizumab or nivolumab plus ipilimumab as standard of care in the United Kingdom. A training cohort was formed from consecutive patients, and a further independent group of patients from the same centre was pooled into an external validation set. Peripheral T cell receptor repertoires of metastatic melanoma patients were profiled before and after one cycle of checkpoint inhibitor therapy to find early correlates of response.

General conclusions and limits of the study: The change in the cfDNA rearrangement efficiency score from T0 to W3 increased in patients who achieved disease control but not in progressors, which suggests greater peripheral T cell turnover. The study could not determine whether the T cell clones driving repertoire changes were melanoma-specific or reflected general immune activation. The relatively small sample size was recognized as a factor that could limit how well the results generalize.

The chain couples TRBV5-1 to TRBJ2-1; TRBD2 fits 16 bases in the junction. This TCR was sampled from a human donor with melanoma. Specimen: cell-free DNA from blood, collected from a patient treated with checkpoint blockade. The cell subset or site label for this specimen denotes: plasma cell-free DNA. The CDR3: CASSVPGLAGGNEQFF. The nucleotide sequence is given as TGCGCCAGCAGCGTACCGGGACTAGCGGGAGGGAATGAGCAGTTCTTC.